In its sample, the clone carrying this T cell receptor beta chain was seen a few times. Its antigen is not known. Combining a sample-barcoded 5' primer with a J-beta primer mix, a second PCR ran for about 7 to 12 cycles. TCRdb reprocessed the 5' RACE reads via MiXCR and lists one record per CDR3 protein. The sample shows 750,000 to 850,000 distinct CDR3 sequences, 25% of them seen only once. The sample originates from a study of blood T cells in healthy people across ages. CDR1 is LGHDT, CDR2 YNNKEL, per germline (reference sequence). The CDR3 has 15 amino acids. The V and J ends lost 3 bases and 3 bases, in that order; junction bases with no gene match: 4. Study outcomes and limitations: Across samples, TCR beta diversity tracked strongly with naive T cell percentage.

The same sample was also studied in work on T cells of mothers and their children.

The sequencing sample was made of blood. The rearrangement links TRBV3-1 to TRBJ1-2; 10 nucleotides align to TRBD1. This TCR came from a boy younger than 18 in good health. For the CDR3, the DNA is TGTGCCAGCAGCCAGCTGGACAGGGGGTACTATGGCTACACCTTC. It specifies CASSQLDRGYYGYTF.